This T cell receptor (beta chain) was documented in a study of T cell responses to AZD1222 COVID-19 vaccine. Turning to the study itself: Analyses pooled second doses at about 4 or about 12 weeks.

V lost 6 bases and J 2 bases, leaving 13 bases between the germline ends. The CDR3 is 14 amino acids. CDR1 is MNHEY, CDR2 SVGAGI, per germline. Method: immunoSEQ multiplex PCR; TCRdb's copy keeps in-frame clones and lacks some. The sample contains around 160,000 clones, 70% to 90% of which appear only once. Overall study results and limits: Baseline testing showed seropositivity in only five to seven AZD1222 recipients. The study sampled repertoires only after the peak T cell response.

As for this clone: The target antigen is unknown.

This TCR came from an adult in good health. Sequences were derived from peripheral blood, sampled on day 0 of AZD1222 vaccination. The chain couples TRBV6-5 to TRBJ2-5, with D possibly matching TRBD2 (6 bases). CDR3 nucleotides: TGTGCCAGCAGGATAGGGAGGAGACAAGAGACCCAGTACTTC. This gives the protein CASRIGRRQETQYF.